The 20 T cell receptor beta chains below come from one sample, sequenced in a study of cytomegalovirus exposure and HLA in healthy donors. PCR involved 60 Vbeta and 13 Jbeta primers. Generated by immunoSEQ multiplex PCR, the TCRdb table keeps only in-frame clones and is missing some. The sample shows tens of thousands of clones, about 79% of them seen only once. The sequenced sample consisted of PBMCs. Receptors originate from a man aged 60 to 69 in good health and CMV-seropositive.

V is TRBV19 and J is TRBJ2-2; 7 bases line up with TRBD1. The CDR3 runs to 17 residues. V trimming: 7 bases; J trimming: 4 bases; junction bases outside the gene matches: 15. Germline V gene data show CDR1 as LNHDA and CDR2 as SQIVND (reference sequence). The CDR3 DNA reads TGTGCCAGTACTCCGAATTTTTACAGGGGCGGCACCGGGGAGCTGTTTTTT. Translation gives CASTPNFYRGGTGELFF. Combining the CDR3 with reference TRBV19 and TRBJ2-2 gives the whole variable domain DGGITQSPKYLFRKEGQNVTLSCEQNLNHDAMYWYRQDPGQGLRLIYYSQIVNDFQKGDIAEGYSVSREKKESFPLTVTSAQKNPTAFYLCASTPNFYRGGTGELFFGEGSRLTVL.

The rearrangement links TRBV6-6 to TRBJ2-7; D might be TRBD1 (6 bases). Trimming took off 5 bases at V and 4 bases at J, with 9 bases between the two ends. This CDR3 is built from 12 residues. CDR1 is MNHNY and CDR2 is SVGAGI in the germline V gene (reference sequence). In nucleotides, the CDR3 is TGTGCCAGCAGTAGAACAGGGTACGAGCAGTACTTC. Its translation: CASSRTGYEQYF.

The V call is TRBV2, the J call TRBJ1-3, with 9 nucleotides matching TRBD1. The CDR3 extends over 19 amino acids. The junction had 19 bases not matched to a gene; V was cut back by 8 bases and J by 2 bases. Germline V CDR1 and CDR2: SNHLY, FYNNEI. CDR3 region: CASSSRVPGQGGAGNTIYF. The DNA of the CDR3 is TGTGCCAGCTCGTCAAGAGTCCCGGGACAGGGAGGCGCTGGAAACACCATATATTTT.

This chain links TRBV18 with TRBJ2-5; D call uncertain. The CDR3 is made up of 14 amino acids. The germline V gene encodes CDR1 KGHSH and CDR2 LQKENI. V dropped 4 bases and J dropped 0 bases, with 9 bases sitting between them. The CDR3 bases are TGTGCCAGCTCACACGGGTCTAACCAAGAGACCCAGTACTTC. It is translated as CASSHGSNQETQYF.

The CDR3 DNA is TGTGCCATCAGTGAGTCAGCGACAGCCTTCGGGAACACCATATATTTT. Translating it yields CAISESATAFGNTIYF. The chain couples TRBV10-3 to TRBJ1-3; D perhaps matches TRBD1 (5 bases). The germline CDR1 and CDR2 sequences are ENHRY and SYGVKD. The CDR3 runs 16 residues. V gave up 0 bases and J gave up 7 bases, with 16 bases separating them.

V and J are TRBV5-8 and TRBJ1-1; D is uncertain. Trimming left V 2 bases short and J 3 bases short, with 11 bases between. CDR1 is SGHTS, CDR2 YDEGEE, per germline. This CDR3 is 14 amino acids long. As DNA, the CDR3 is TGTGCCAGCAGCTTCATTTGGGAGGACACTGAAGCTTTCTTT. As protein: CASSFIWEDTEAFF.

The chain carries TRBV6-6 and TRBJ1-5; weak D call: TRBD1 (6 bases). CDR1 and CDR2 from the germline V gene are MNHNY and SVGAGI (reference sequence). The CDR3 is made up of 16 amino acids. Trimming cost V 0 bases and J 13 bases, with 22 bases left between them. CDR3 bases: TGTGCCAGCAGTTACTCGAACCGTCGCCAGGGGTACAGTCAGCATTTT. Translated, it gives CASSYSNRRQGYSQHF.

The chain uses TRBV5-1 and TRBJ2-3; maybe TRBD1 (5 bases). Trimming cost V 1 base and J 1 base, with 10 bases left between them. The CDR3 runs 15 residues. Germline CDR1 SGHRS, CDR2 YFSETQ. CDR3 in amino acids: CASSLFTGRTDTQYF. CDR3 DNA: TGCGCCAGCAGCTTGTTCACAGGACGCACAGATACGCAGTATTTT.

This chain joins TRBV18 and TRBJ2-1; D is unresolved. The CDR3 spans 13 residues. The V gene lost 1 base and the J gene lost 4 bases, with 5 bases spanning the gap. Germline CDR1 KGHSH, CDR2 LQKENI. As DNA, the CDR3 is TGTGCCAGCTCACCACTACGGTACAATGAGCAGTTCTTC. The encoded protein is CASSPLRYNEQFF.

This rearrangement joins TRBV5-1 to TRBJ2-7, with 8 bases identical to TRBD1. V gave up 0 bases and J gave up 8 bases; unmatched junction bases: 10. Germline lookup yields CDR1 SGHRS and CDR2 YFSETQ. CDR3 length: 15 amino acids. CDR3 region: CASSLAGTGPHQQYF. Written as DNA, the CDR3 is TGCGCCAGCAGCTTGGCAGGGACAGGCCCCCATCAGCAGTACTTC.

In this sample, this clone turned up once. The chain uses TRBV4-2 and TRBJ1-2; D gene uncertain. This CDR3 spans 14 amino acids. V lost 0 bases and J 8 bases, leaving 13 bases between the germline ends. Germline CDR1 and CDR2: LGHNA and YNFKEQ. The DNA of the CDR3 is TGTGCCAGCAGCCAAGATACCCAGAGCGGAGGCTACACCTTC. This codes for CASSQDTQSGGYTF.

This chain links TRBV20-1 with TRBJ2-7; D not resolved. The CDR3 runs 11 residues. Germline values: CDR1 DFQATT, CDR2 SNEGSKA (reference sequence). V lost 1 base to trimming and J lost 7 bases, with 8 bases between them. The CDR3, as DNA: TGCAGTGCTAGAGGAGTATGGGAGCAGTACTTC. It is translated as CSARGVWEQYF.

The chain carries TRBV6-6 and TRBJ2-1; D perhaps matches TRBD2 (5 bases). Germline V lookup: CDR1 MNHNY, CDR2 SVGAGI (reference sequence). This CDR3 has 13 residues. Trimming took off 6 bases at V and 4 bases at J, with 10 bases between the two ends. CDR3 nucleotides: TGTGCCAGCAGGGATGGAGGATACAATGAGCAGTTCTTC. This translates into CASRDGGYNEQFF.

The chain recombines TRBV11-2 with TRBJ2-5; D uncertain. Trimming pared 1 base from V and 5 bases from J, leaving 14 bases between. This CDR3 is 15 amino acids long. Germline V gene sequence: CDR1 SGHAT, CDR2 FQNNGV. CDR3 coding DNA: TGTGCCAGCAGCTTAGCGCCCGCGGCCGGGGAGACCCAGTACTTC. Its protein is CASSLAPAAGETQYF.

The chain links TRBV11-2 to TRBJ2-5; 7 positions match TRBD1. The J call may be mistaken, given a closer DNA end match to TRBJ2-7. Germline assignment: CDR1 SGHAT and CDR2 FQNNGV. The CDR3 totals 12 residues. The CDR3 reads CASSRQGYEQYF. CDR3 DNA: TGTGCCAGCAGCCGACAGGGTTACGAGCAGTACTTC.

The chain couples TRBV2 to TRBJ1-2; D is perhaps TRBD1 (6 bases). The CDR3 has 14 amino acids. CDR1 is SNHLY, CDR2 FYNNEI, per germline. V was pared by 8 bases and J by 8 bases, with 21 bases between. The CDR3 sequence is CASSWDTQAGGYTF. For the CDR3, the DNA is TGTGCCAGCTCATGGGACACGCAGGCTGGGGGCTACACCTTC.

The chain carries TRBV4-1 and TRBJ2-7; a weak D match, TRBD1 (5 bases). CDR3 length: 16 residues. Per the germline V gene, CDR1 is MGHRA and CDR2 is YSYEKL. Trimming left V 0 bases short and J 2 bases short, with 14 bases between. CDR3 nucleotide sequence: TGCGCCAGCAGCCAAGAGGGCCAGGGTACGGCCTACGAGCAGTACTTC. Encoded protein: CASSQEGQGTAYEQYF.

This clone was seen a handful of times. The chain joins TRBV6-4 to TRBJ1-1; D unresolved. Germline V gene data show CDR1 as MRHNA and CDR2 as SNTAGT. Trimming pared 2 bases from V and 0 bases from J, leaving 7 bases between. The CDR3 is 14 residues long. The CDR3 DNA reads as TGTGCCAGCAGTGACGGGAGGTTGAACACTGAAGCTTTCTTT. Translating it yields CASSDGRLNTEAFF.

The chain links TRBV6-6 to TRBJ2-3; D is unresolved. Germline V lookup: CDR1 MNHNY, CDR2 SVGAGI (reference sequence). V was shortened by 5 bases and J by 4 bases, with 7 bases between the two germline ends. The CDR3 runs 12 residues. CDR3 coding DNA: TGTGCCAGCAGTACGGTGTCAGATACGCAGTATTTT. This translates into CASSTVSDTQYF.

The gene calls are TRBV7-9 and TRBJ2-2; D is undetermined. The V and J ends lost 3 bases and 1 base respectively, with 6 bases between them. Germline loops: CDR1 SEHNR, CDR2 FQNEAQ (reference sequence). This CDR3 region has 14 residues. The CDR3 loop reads CASSLVRNTGELFF. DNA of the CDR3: TGTGCCAGCAGCTTGGTCAGGAACACCGGGGAGCTGTTTTTT.